This T cell receptor beta chain derives from a study of CD8+CD57+ T cells in acquired aplastic anemia. The authors sequenced patients whose flow cytometry had shown CD8+CD57+ cell expansion. CDR3 and TCR beta VDJ profiling relied on a genomic DNA template. In TCRdb, the reads were re-called with MiXCR into one record per CDR3 protein. This repertoire shows nearly 60,000 distinct CDR3 sequences, around 60% found once; its top ten account for roughly 16%. The study's findings and limits: Levels of CD8+ Simpson's diversity were not significantly distinct in patients versus controls. Patients and controls shared about 30 CD8+ CDR3 sequences, which appeared highly expressed in patients and within their immunodominant clones.

Notes on this clonotype: Antigen: not known.

This TCR came from a human donor with aplastic anemia. The sample consisted of sorted CD4+, CD8+, or CD8+CD57+ T cells (not recorded which) from PBMCs.

The CDR3 DNA reads TGCAGCGTCCTCGACAGTCTATTAGCCAAAAACATTCAGTACTTC. It encodes CSVLDSLLAKNIQYF. The chain couples TRBV29-1 to TRBJ2-4, with a weak D call TRBD1 (5 bases). CDR3 length: 15 amino acids. In germline, CDR1 is SQVTM, CDR2 ANQGSEA. With 6 bases removed from V and 0 bases from J, the gap between germline ends came to 15 bases. Variable domain in full (rest from reference TRBV29-1 and TRBJ2-4): SAVISQKPSRDICQRGTSLTIQCQVDSQVTMMFWYRQQPGQSLTLIATANQGSEATYESGFVIDKFPISRPNLTFSTLTVSNMSPEDSSIYLCSVLDSLLAKNIQYFGAGTRLSVL.